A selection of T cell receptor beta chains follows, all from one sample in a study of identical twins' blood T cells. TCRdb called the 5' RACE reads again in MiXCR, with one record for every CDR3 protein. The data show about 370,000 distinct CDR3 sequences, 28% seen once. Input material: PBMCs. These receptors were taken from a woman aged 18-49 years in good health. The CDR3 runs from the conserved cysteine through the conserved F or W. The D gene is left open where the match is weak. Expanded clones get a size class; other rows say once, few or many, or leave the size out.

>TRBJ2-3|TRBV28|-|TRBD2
TGTGCCAGCAGTCGCCTCGGGTCAGCGGGAGTCCCAGATACGCAGTATTTT
CASSRLGSAGVPDTQYF
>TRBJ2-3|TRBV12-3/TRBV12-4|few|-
TGTGCCAGCAGGATAAATGCGGGACGGACGCAGTATTTT
CASRINAGRTQYF
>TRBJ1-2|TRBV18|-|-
TGTGCCAGCTCACCACGTGGATTTTCCTACACCTTC
CASSPRGFSYTF
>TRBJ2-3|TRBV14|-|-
TGTGCCAGCAGCCAGACTAGAGATACGCAGTATTTT
CASSQTRDTQYF
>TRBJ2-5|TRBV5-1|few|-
TGCGCCAGCAGCGTACAGGGAACGGAGACCCAGTACTTC
CASSVQGTETQYF
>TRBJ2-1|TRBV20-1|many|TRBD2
TGCAGTGCTAGAGAAGCTAGCGGGAAGATAAATGAGCAGTTCTTC
CSAREASGKINEQFF
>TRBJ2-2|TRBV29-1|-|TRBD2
TGCAGCGTTGACCTTAGCGGGAGGAACACCGGGGAGCTGTTTTTT
CSVDLSGRNTGELFF
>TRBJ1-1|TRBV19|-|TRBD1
TGTGCCAGTAGTACCCTACAGGGGGCGAACACTGAAGCTTTCTTT
CASSTLQGANTEAFF
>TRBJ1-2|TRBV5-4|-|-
TGTGCCAGCACCAATCCGGAGGGGTATGGCTACACCTTC
CASTNPEGYGYTF
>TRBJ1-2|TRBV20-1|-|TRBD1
TGCAGTGCTAAACAGGGACAGTACTATGGCTACACCTTC
CSAKQGQYYGYTF
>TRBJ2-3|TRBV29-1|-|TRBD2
TGCAGCGTTGATACTAGCGGGATGGGAGATACGCAGTATTTT
CSVDTSGMGDTQYF
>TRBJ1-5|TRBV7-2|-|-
TGTGCCAGCAGCTCTATCCACGTAGGCCAGCCCCAGCATTTT
CASSSIHVGQPQHF
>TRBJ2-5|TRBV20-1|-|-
TGCAGTGCTAGCTTAAGGGCAAAAGAGACCCAGTACTTC
CSASLRAKETQYF
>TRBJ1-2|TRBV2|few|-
TGTGCCAGCAGTAACCCACGGGCTGGGGGCTACACCTTC
CASSNPRAGGYTF
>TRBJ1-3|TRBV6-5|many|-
TGTGCCAGCAGTTACTCGAAGTCAGCTGGAAACACCATATATTTT
CASSYSKSAGNTIYF
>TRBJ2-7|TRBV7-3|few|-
TGTGCCAGCAGCTTAGGAACCTCTCAAGGGGAGCAGTACTTC
CASSLGTSQGEQYF
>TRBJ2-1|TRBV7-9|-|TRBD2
TGTGCCAGCAGCTTAGAAGGACTAGCGGGAACCAACAATGAGCAGTTCTTC
CASSLEGLAGTNNEQFF
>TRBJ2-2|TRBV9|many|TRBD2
TGTGCCAGCAGCGTCAGCGGGAGGCCTACCGGGGAGCTGTTTTTT
CASSVSGRPTGELFF
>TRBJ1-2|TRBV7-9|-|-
TGTGCCAGCAGCTTATCGGAGGCCTATGGCTACACCTTC
CASSLSEAYGYTF
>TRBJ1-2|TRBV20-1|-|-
TGCAGTGCTAGAGATCATAACGTCGGCTACACCTTC
CSARDHNVGYTF
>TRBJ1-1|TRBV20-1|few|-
TGCAGTGCTAGCCTGGGACCGATGAACACTGAAGCTTTCTTT
CSASLGPMNTEAFF
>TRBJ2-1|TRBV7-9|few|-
TGTGCCAGCAGCTTAGCCAAGTGGGACAATGAGCAGTTCTTC
CASSLAKWDNEQFF
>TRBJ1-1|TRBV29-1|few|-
TGCAGCGTTCGCCCCGGGGGAGGGAATGAAGCTTTCTTT
CSVRPGGGNEAFF
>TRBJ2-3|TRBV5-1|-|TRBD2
TGCGCCAGCAGCTCCAGCGGGGGGAGCACAGATACGCAGTATTTT
CASSSSGGSTDTQYF
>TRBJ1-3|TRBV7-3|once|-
TGTGCCAGCAGCTTTAATGAGGGAAACACCATATATTTT
CASSFNEGNTIYF
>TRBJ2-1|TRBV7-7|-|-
TGTGCTAGCAGTTTACACGGGGCGAGCGATGAGCAGTTCTTC
CASSLHGASDEQFF
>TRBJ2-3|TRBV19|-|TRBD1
TGTGCCAGTAAAAGGACAGGGATGTCAGATACGCAGTATTTT
CASKRTGMSDTQYF
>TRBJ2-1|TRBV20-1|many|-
TGCAGTGCTAGCGAAGACTCCTACAATGAGCAGTTCTTC
CSASEDSYNEQFF
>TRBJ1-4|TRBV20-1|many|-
TGCAGTGCTCATTGGGGCAGACCTGTGGAAAAACTGTTTTTT
CSAHWGRPVEKLFF
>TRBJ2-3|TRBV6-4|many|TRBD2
TGTGCCAGCAGTGAGGTAGCGGGGAGGTCAGATACGCAGTATTTT
CASSEVAGRSDTQYF
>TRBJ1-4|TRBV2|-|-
TGTGCCAGCACCCGATTGCCGGGAACCGAAACCCCTTTT
CASTRLPGTETPF
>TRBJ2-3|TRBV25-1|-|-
TGTGCCAGCAAGTACGGCGCCGTAGGCACAGATACGCAGTATTTT
CASKYGAVGTDTQYF